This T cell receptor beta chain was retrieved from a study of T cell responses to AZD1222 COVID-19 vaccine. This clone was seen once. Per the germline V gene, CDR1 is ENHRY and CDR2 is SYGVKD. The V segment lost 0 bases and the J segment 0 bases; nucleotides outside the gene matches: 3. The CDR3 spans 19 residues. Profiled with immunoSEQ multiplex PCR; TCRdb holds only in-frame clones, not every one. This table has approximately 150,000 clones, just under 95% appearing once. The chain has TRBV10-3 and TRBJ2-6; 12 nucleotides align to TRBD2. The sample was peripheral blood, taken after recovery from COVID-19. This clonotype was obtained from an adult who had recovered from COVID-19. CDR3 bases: TGTGCCATCAGTGAGTCGACTAGCGGGAGTTTCTCTGGGGCCAACGTCCTGACTTTC. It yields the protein CAISESTSGSFSGANVLTF.